This T cell receptor beta chain was found in a study of blood T cells in healthy people across ages. V was cut by 3 bases and J by 4 bases, with 14 bases left in between. The CDR3 loop spans 15 amino acids. Germline CDR1 reads LGHDT; CDR2 reads YNNKEL (reference sequence). The second PCR ran roughly 7 to 12 cycles with a sample-barcoded 5' primer and J-beta primers. TCRdb redid the calling of the 5' RACE reads with MiXCR, one entry per CDR3 protein. The sample consists of about 1.6 million distinct CDR3 sequences, roughly a third of them appearing once. This clonotype was seen once. The chain recombines TRBV3-1 with TRBJ2-3; D is undetermined. This TCR was recovered from a woman aged 25 to 39 in good health. Material: blood. Written as DNA, the CDR3 is TGTGCCAGCAGCCAGTGGGCCCGGTCTTCAGATACGCAGTATTTT. Its protein product is CASSQWARSSDTQYF.